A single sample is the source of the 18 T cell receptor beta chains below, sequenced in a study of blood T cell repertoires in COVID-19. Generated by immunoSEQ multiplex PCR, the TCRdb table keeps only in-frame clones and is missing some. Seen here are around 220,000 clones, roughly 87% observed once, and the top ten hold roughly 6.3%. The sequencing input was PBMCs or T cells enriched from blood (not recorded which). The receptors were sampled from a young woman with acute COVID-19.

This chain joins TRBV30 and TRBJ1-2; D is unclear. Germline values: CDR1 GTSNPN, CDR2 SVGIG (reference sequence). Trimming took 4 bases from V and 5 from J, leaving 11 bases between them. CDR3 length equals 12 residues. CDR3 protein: CAWMETWYGYTF. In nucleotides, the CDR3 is TGTGCCTGGATGGAGACCTGGTATGGCTACACCTTC.

The CDR3 is CATSRDKGETGYF. The CDR3 DNA reads as TGTGCCACCAGCAGAGATAAGGGGGAGACGGGGTACTTC. The rearrangement joins TRBV15 to TRBJ2-4; possible D gene TRBD1, 6 bases. The CDR3 has 13 residues. Germline assignment: CDR1 LNHNV and CDR2 YYDKDF (reference sequence). Trimming removed 0 bases from V and 15 bases from J, with 15 bases in between.

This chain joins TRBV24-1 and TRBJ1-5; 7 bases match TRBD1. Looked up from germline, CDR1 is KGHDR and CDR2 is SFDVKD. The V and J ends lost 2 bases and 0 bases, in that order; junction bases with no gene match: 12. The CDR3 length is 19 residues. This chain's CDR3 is CATSDYTPGGINSNQPQHF. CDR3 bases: TGTGCCACCAGTGATTATACCCCAGGGGGAATTAATAGCAATCAGCCCCAGCATTTT.

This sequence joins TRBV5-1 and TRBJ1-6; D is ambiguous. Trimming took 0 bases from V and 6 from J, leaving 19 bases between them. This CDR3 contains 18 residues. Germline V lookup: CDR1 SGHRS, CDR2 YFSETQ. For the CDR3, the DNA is TGCGCCAGCAGCTTGGTCATGTCGGACGGAGGGTTTAATTCACCCCTCCACTTT. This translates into CASSLVMSDGGFNSPLHF.

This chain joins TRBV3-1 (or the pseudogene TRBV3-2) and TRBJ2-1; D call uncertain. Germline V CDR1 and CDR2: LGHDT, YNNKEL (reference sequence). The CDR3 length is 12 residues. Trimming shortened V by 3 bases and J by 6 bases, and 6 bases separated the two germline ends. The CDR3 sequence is CASSHPRNEQFF. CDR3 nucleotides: TGTGCCAGCAGCCATCCTCGCAATGAGCAGTTCTTC.

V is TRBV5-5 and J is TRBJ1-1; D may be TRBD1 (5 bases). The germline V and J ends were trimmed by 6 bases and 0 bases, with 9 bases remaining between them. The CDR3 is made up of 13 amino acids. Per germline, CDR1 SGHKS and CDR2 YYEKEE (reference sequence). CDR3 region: CASIMGLNTEAFF. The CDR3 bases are TGTGCCAGCATAATGGGGCTGAACACTGAAGCTTTCTTT.

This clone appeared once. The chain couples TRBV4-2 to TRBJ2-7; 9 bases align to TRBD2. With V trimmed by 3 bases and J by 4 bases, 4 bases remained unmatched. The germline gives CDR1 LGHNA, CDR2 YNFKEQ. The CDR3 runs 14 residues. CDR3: CASSQGLAEYEQYF. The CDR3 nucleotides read TGTGCCAGCAGCCAGGGACTAGCAGAGTACGAGCAGTACTTC.

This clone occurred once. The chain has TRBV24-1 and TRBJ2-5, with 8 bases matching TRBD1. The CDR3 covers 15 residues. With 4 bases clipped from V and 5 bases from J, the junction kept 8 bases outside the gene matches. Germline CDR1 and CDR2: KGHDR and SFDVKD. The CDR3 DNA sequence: TGTGCCACCAGTGAACACATGACAGGGGCCGAGACCCAGTACTTC. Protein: CATSEHMTGAETQYF.

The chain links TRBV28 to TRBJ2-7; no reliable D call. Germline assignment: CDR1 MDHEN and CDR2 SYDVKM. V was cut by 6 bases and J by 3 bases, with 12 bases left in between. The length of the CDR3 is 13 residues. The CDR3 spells CASSQSRVYEQYF. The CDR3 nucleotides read TGTGCCAGCAGCCAATCTCGGGTCTACGAGCAGTACTTC.

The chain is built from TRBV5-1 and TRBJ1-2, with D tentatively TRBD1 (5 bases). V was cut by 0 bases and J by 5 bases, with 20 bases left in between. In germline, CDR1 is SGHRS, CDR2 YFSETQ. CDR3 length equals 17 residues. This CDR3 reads CASSLARAGLSGYGYTF. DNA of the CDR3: TGCGCCAGCAGCTTGGCCAGGGCAGGGCTAAGTGGGTATGGCTACACCTTC.

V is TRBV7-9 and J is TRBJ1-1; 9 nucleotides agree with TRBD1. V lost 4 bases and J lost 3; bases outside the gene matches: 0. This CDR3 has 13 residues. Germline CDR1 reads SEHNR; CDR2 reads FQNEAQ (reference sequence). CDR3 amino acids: CASSWTGDTEAFF. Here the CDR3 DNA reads TGTGCCAGCAGCTGGACAGGGGACACTGAAGCTTTCTTT.

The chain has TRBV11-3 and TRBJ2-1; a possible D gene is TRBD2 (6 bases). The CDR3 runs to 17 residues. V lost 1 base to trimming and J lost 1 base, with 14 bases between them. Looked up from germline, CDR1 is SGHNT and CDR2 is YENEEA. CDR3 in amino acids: CASSLGVVAGSYNEQFF. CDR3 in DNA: TGTGCCAGCAGCTTAGGGGTGGTTGCGGGGTCCTACAATGAGCAGTTCTTC.

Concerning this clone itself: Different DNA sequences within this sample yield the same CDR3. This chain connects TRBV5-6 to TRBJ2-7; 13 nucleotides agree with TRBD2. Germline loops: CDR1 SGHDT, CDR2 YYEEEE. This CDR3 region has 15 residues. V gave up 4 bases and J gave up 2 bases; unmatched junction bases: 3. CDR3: CASSRLAGGTYEQYF. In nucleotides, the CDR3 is TGTGCCAGCAGCCGACTAGCGGGAGGCACCTACGAGCAGTACTTC. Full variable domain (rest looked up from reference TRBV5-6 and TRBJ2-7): DAGVTQSPTHLIKTRGQQVTLRCSPKSGHDTVSWYQQALGQGPQFIFQYYEEEERQRGNFPDRFSGHQFPNYSSELNVNALLLGDSALYLCASSRLAGGTYEQYFGPGTRLTVT.

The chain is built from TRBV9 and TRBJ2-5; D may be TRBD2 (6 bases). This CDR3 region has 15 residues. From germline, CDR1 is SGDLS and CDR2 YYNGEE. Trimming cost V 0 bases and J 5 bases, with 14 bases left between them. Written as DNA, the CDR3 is TGTGCCAGCAGCGTAGGGCTCGGGAGAGATGAGACCCAGTACTTC. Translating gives CASSVGLGRDETQYF.

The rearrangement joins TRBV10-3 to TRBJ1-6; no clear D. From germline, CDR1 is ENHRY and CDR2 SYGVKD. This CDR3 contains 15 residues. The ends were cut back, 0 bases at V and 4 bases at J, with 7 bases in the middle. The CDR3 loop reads CAISESAGYNSPLHF. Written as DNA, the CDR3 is TGTGCCATCAGTGAGTCCGCCGGGTATAATTCACCCCTCCACTTT.

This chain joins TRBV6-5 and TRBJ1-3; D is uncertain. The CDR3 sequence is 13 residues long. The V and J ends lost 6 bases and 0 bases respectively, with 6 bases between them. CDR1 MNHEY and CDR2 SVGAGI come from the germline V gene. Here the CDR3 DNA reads TGTGCCAGCAGCTACCTCTCTGGAAACACCATATATTTT. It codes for CASSYLSGNTIYF.

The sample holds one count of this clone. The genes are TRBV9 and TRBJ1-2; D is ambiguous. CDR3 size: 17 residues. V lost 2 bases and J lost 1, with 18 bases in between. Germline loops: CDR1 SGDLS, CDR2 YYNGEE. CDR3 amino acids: CASSVDSGQRFNYGYTF. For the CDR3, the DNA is TGTGCCAGCAGCGTGGACTCGGGTCAGAGATTTAACTATGGCTACACCTTC.

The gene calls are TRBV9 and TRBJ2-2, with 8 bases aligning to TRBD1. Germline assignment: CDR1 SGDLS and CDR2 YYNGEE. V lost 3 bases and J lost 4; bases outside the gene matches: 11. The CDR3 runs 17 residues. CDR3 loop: CASSARQGRMGTGELFF. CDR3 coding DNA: TGTGCCAGCAGCGCGAGACAGGGGCGCATGGGCACCGGGGAGCTGTTTTTT.